The sequence of this TCR beta chain was determined in a study of shared clonotypes between healthy human individuals. V lost 1 base, J lost 7 bases, and 2 bases stayed unmatched. Germline values: CDR1 SGHTA, CDR2 FQGNSA. The CDR3 runs to 14 residues. At the deep level, the assay was run. Approximately 30,000 T cell genomes (around 190 ng DNA) went into each sorted-subset replicate. Libraries were prepared by immunoSEQ multiplex PCR; TCRdb keeps only in-frame clonotypes and omits some of them. Among 2 million to 2.5 million clones listed, about 90% were seen once. As to this clone: Its antigen is not identified.

Whole-study results and caveats: Across subsets, estimated richness was generally greater for naive than for memory populations. Researchers sampled only blood; tissue repertoires likely differ.

Sequencing used naive CD4+ T cells from PBMCs. Subset of the sample: CD45RA+ positively selected. The receptor's source is a man between 18 and 29 years old in good health. Some clones in this sample may be carry-over from other donors' samples. The chain employs TRBV7-2 and TRBJ1-5; TRBD1 agrees at 9 bases. CDR3 nucleotide sequence: TGTGCCAGCAGCTTAGGGACAGGGGCCCAGCCCCAGCATTTT. Encoded protein: CASSLGTGAQPQHF.